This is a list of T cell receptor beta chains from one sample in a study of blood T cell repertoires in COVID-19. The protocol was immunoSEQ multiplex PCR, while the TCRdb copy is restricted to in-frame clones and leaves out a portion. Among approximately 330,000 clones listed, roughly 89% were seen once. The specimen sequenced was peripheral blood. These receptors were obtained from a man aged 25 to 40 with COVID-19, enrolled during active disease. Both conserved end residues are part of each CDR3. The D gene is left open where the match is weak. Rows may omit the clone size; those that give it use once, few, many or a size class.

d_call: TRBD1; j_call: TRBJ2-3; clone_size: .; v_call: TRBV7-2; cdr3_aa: CASRTTGAGDTQYF; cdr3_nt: TGTGCCAGCAGAACAACAGGGGCCGGAGATACGCAGTATTTT
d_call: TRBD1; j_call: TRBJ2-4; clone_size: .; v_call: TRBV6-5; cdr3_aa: CASSSPGQSRIQYF; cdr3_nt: TGTGCCAGCAGTTCTCCGGGACAGTCGAGGATTCAGTACTTC
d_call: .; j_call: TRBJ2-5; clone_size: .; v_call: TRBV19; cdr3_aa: CASSHRAGGKLQQETQYF; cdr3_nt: TGTGCCAGTAGTCACCGCGCTGGGGGGAAACTCCAACAAGAGACCCAGTACTTC
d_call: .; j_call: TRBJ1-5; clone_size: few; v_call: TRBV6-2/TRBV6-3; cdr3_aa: CASSPSNQPQHF; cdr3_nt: TGTGCCAGCAGCCCCTCCAATCAGCCCCAGCATTTT
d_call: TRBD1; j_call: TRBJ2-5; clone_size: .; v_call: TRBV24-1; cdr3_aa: CATSDFLDRDETQYF; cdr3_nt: TGTGCCACCAGTGATTTCCTGGACAGGGACGAGACCCAGTACTTC
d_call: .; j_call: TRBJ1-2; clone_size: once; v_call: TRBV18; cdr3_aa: CASSPAAGENYGYTF; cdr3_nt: TGTGCCAGCTCACCGGCAGCGGGGGAAAACTATGGCTACACCTTC
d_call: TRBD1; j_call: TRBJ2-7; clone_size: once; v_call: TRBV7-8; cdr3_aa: CASSPTGTGISYEQYF; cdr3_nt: TGTGCCAGCAGCCCTACGGGGACAGGGATCTCCTACGAGCAGTACTTC
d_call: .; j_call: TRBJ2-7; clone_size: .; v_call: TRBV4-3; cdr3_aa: CASSQDHGSGLYYEQYF; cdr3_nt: TGCGCCAGCAGCCAAGATCACGGCTCAGGCCTTTACTACGAGCAGTACTTC
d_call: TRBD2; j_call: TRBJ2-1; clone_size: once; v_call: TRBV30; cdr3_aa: CACTGTRVYNEQFF; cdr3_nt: TGTGCCTGTACCGGGACTAGAGTCTACAATGAGCAGTTCTTC
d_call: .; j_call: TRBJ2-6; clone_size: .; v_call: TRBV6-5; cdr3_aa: CASSYLLNSGANVLTF; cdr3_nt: TGTGCCAGCAGTTACCTGTTAAACTCTGGGGCCAACGTCCTGACTTTC
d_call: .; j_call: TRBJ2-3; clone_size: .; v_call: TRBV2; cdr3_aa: CASSDYRDGTDTQYF; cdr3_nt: TGTGCCAGCAGTGATTACAGGGACGGCACAGATACGCAGTATTTT
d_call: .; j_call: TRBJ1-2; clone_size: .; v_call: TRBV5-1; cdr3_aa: CASTDSSNYGYTF; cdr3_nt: TGCGCCAGCACCGACAGCTCTAACTATGGCTACACCTTC
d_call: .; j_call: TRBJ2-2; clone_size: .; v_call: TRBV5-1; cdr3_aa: CASSLEGLNTGELFF; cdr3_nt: TGCGCCAGCAGCTTGGAGGGGCTCAACACCGGGGAGCTGTTTTTT
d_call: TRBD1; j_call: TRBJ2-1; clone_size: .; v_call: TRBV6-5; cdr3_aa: CASQGQESNEQFF; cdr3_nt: TGTGCCAGCCAGGGACAGGAGTCCAATGAGCAGTTCTTC
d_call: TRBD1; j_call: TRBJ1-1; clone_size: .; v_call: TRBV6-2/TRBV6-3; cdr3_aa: CASSYSTGPSEAFF; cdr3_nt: TGTGCCAGCAGTTACTCGACAGGGCCTTCTGAAGCTTTCTTT
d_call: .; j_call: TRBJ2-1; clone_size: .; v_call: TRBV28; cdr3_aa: CASSALRPPSSYNEQFF; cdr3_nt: TGTGCCAGCAGTGCTCTTCGTCCACCCAGCTCCTACAATGAGCAGTTCTTC
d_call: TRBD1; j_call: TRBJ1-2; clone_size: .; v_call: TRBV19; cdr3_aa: CASSIESYRGNYGYTF; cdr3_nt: TGTGCCAGTAGTATAGAGTCCTACAGGGGGAACTATGGCTACACCTTC
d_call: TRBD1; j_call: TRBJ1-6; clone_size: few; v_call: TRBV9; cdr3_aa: CASSYGTAYNSPLHF; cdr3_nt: TGTGCCAGCAGCTACGGGACAGCGTATAATTCACCCCTCCACTTT
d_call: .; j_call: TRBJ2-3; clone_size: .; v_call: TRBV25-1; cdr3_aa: CATPGGALITDTQYF; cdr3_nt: TGTGCCACCCCAGGCGGGGCTCTTATCACAGATACGCAGTATTTT
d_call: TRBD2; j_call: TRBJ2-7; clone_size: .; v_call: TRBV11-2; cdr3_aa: CASSFGEGYEQYF; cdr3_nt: TGTGCCAGCAGCTTCGGGGAGGGCTACGAGCAGTACTTC
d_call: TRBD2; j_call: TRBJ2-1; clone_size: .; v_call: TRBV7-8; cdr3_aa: CASSLARWASGSSYNEQFF; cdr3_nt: TGTGCCAGCAGCTTAGCGAGGTGGGCTAGCGGGTCTTCCTACAATGAGCAGTTCTTC
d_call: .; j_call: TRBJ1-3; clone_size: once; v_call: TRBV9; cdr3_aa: CASSTTGSSGNTIYF; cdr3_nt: TGTGCCAGCAGCACCACAGGGAGCTCTGGAAACACCATATATTTT
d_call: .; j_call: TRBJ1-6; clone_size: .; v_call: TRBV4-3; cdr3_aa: CASSQVGGSNSPLHF; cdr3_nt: TGCGCCAGCAGCCAAGTGGGAGGGAGTAATTCACCCCTCCACTTT
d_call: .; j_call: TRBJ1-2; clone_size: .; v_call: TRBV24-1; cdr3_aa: CATSDFGSGSGGYTF; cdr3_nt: TGTGCCACCAGTGATTTTGGTTCGGGATCCGGTGGCTACACCTTC
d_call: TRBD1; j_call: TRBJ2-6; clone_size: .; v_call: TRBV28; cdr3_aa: CASSFPWTGMLFSGANVLTF; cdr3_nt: TGTGCCAGCAGTTTCCCGTGGACAGGGATGTTGTTCTCTGGGGCCAACGTCCTGACTTTC
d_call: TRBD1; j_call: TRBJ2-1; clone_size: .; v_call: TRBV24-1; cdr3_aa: CATSDFSGMGQYNEQFF; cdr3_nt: TGTGCCACCAGTGATTTTTCAGGGATGGGACAGTACAATGAGCAGTTCTTC
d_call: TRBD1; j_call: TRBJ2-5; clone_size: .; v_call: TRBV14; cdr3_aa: CASSHRLGTGGETQYF; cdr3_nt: TGTGCCAGCAGCCACCGACTTGGGACAGGGGGAGAGACCCAGTACTTC
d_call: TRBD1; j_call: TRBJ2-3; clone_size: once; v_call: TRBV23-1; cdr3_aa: CASSQLTGDRTPTDTQYF; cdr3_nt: TGCGCCAGCAGTCAACTGACAGGGGACCGAACCCCCACAGATACGCAGTATTTT
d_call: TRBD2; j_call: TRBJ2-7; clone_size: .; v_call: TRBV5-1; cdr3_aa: CASSLASGTAREQYF; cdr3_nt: TGCGCCAGCAGCTTGGCTAGCGGAACGGCTCGCGAGCAGTACTTC
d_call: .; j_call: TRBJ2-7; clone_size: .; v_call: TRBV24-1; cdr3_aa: CATSGGTYEQYF; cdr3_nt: TGTGCCACCAGTGGCGGGACCTACGAGCAGTACTTC
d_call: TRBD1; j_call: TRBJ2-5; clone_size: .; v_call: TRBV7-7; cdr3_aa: CASSFSGGATQYF; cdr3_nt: TGTGCCAGCAGCTTTTCAGGGGGCGCGACCCAGTACTTC
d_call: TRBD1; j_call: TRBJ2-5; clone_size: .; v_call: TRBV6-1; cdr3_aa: CASSEAIQGARVETQYF; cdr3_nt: TGTGCCAGCAGTGAAGCTATCCAGGGGGCGCGGGTAGAGACCCAGTACTTC
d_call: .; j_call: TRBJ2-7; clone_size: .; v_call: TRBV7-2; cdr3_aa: CASSYRQDSYEQYF; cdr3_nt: TGTGCCAGCAGCTACCGACAGGATTCCTACGAGCAGTACTTC